This TCR beta chain comes out of a study of blood T cell repertoires in COVID-19. Study details: Samples representing acute and convalescent COVID-19 were sourced from the United States, Italy and Spain. The cDNA or gDNA used as material had been derived from T cells, B-cell-depleted T cells, or PBMCs.

Per germline, CDR1 SGHVS and CDR2 FQNEAQ. V was trimmed by 1 base and J by 11 bases, leaving 14 bases between them. The CDR3 is made up of 13 amino acids. It was during active infection that Seattle patients were enrolled and then longitudinally followed. Clones were sequenced by immunoSEQ multiplex PCR, and TCRdb holds only the in-frame ones, with some missing. The repertoire holds over 130,000 clones, with 88% as singletons. The sequence derives from a human donor with COVID-19, enrolled during active disease. The donor label of this sample is uncertain. Sequences were obtained from peripheral blood. The gene calls are TRBV7-8 and TRBJ1-1, with a tentative D call TRBD1 (5 bases). Here the CDR3 reads CASSLVRSGGAFF. CDR3 in DNA: TGTGCCAGCAGCTTAGTGAGGTCGGGGGGTGCTTTCTTT.